This T cell receptor beta chain derives from a study of T cells in Graves' hyperthyroidism and ophthalmopathy. Template material for amplifying TCR beta CDR3 regions consisted of RNA transcripts. First-round RT-PCR targeting the TCR CDR3 was performed with the HTBI primer set. From the multiplex PCR reads, TCRdb called clonotypes with MiXCR, one entry per CDR3 protein. The sample holds hundreds of thousands of distinct CDR3 sequences, around 13% seen once. From germline, CDR1 is MNHEY and CDR2 SVGEGT. The V end was cut by 5 bases, the J end by 7 bases, with 12 bases between. CDR3 length: 13 residues. Sample: blood. The V call is TRBV6-2 or TRBV6-3, the J call TRBJ1-5; TRBD1 might be the D (6 bases). This clonotype was obtained from a woman aged 18 to 35 with Graves' hyperthyroidism. CDR3 in DNA: TGTGCCAGCAGTGAAGGACAGCCACAGCCCCAGCATTTT. Encoded protein: CASSEGQPQPQHF.